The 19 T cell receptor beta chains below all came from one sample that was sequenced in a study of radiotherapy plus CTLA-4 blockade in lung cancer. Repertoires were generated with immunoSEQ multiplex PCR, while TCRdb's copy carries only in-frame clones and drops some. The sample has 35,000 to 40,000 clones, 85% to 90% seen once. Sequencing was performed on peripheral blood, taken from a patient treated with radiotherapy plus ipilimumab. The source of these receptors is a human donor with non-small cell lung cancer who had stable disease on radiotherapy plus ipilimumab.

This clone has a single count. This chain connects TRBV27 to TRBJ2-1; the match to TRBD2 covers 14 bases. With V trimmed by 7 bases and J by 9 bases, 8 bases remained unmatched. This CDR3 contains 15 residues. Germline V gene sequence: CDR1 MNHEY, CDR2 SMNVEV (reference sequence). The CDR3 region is CASKPGTSGSGEQFF. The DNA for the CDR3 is TGTGCCAGCAAACCCGGGACTAGCGGGAGCGGTGAGCAGTTCTTC.

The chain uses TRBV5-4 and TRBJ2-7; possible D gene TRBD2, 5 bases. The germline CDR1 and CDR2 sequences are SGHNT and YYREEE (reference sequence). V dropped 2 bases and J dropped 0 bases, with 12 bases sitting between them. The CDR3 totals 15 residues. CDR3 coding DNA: TGTGCCAGCAGCTTAGCGGCAATGAGCTCCTACGAGCAGTACTTC. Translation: CASSLAAMSSYEQYF.

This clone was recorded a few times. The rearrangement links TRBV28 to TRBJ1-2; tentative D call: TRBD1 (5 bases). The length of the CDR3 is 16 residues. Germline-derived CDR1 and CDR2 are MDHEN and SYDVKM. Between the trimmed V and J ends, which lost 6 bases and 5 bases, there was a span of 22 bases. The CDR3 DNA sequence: TGTGCCAGCAGCCTTCCTTTTACGGGGGACGAATATGGCTACACCTTC. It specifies CASSLPFTGDEYGYTF.

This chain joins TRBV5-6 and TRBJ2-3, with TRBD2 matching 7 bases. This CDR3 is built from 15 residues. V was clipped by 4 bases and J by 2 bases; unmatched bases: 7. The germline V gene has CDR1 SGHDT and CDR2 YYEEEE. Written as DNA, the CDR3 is TGTGCCAGCAGCCACCTAGCGGCTCTCACAGATACGCAGTATTTT. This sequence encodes CASSHLAALTDTQYF.

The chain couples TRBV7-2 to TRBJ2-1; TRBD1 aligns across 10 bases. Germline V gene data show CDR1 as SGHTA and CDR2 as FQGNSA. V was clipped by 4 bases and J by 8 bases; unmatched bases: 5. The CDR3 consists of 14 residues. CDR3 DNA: TGTGCCAGCAGCTCGGACAGGGGGGGCTATGAGCAGTTCTTC. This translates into CASSSDRGGYEQFF.

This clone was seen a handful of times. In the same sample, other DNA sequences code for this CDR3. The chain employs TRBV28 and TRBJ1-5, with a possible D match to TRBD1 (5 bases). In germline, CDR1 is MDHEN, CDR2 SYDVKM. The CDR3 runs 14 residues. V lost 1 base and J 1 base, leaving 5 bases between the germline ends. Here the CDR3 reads CASSLSGSNQPQHF. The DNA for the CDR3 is TGTGCCAGCAGTTTATCAGGGAGCAATCAGCCCCAGCATTTT.

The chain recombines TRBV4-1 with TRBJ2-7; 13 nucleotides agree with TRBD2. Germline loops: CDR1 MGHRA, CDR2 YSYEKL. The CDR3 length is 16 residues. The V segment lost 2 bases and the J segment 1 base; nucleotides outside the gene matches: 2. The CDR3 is CASSQPLAGGSYEQYF. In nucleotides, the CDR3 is TGCGCCAGCAGCCAACCACTAGCGGGAGGGTCCTACGAGCAGTACTTC.

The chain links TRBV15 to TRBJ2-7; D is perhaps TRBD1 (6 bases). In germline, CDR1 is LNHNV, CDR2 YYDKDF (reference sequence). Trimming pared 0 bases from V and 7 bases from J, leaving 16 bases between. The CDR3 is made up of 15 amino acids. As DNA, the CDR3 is TGTGCCACCAGCAGAGAAAGGCCCCCAGGGGCAGAGCAGTACTTC. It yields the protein CATSRERPPGAEQYF.

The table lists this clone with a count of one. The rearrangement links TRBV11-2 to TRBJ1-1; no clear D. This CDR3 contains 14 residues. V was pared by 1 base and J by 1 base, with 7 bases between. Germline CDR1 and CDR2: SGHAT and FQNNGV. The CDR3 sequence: CASSLGGGNTEAFF. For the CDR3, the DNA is TGTGCCAGCAGCTTAGGGGGAGGGAACACTGAAGCTTTCTTT.

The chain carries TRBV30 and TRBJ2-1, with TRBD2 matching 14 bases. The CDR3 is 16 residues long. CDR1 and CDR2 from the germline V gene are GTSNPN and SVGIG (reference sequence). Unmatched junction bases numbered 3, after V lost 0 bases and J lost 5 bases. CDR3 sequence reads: CAWSVRLAGGNNEQFF. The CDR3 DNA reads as TGTGCCTGGAGTGTCAGACTAGCGGGAGGGAACAATGAGCAGTTCTTC.

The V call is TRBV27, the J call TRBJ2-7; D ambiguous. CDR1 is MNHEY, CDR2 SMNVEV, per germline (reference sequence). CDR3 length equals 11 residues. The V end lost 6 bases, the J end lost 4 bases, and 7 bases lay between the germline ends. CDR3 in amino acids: CASRIVYEQYF. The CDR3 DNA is TGTGCCAGCAGGATAGTTTACGAGCAGTACTTC.

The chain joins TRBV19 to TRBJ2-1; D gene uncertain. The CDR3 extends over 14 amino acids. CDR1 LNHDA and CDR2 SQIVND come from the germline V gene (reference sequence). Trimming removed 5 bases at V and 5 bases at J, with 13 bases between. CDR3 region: CASSPGPWDNEQFF. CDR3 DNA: TGTGCCAGTAGTCCGGGTCCATGGGACAATGAGCAGTTCTTC. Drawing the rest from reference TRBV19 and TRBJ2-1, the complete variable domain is DGGITQSPKYLFRKEGQNVTLSCEQNLNHDAMYWYRQDPGQGLRLIYYSQIVNDFQKGDIAEGYSVSREKKESFPLTVTSAQKNPTAFYLCASSPGPWDNEQFFGPGTRLTVL.

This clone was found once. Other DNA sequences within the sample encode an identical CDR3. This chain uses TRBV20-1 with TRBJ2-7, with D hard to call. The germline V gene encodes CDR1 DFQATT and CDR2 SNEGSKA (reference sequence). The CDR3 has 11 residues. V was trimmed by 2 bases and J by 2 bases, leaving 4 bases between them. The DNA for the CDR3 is TGCAGTGCTAGAACTACCTACGAGCAGTACTTC. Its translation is CSARTTYEQYF.

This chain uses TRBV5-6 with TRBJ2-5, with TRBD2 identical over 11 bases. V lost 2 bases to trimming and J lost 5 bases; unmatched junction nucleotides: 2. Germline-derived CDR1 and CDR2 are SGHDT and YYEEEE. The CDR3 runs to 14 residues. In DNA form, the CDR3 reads TGTGCCAGCAGCTTTAGACTAGCGGGGGAGACCCAGTACTTC. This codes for CASSFRLAGETQYF. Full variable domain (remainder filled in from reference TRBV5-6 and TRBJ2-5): DAGVTQSPTHLIKTRGQQVTLRCSPKSGHDTVSWYQQALGQGPQFIFQYYEEEERQRGNFPDRFSGHQFPNYSSELNVNALLLGDSALYLCASSFRLAGETQYFGPGTRLLVL.

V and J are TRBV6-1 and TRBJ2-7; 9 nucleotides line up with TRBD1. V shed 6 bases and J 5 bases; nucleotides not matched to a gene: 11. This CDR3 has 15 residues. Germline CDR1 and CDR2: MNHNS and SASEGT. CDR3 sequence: CASRPPGTGIHEQYF. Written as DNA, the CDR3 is TGTGCCAGCAGACCCCCCGGGACAGGGATCCACGAGCAGTACTTC.

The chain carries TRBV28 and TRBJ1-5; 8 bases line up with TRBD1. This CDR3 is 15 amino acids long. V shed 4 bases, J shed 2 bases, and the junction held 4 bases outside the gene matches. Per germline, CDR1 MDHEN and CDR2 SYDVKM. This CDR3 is CASSSPGGGNQPQHF. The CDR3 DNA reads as TGTGCCAGCAGTTCCCCAGGGGGCGGCAATCAGCCCCAGCATTTT.

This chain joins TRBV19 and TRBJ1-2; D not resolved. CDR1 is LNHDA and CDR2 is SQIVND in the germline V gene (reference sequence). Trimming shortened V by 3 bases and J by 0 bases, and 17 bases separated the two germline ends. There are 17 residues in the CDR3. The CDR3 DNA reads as TGTGCCAGTAGTATTTTGTCACGCGAAAAAACTAACTATGGCTACACCTTC. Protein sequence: CASSILSREKTNYGYTF.

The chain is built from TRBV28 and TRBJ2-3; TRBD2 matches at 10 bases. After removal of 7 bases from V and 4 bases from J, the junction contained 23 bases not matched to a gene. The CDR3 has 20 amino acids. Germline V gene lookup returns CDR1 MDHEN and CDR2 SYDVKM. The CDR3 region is CASTSPAGLAGDHRADTQYF. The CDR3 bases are TGTGCCAGCACCTCCCCGGCGGGGCTAGCGGGAGACCACAGGGCAGATACGCAGTATTTT. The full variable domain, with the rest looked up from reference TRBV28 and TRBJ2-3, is DVKVTQSSRYLVKRTGEKVFLECVQDMDHENMFWYRQDPGLGLRLIYFSYDVKMKEKGDIPEGYSVSREKKERFSLILESASTNQTSMYLCASTSPAGLAGDHRADTQYFGPGTRLTVL.

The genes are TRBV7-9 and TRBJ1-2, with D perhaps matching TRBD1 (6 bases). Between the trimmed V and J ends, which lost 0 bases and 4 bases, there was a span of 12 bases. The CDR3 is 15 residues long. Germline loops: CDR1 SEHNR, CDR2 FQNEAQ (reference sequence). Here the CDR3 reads CASSLARGGRYGYTF. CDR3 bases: TGTGCCAGCAGCTTAGCGCGGGGGGGGCGCTATGGCTACACCTTC.